This T cell receptor (beta chain) was documented in a study of breast tumors, draining lymph nodes, adjacent tissues. Findings of the study overall: Tumor TCR diversity was below lymph nodes but above nontumor tissue. Data fit most tumor T cells coming from lymph node, expanding in tumor. Luminal-like breast cancer showed significantly higher tumor–nontumor repertoire similarity than basal-like.

TCRdb analysed the multiplex PCR reads with MiXCR anew, one entry per CDR3 protein. The data show about 200,000 distinct CDR3 sequences, under 40% seen once. Germline trimming cut 3 bases from V and 5 bases from J; bases unmatched to any gene: 6. The CDR3 is 14 residues long. Germline lookup yields CDR1 DFQATT and CDR2 SNEGSKA (reference sequence). Breast cancer patients provided tissue from their axillary draining lymph nodes. This clonotype showed up many times. Antigen specificity is unknown. The material sequenced was axillary lymph node tissue. The chain is built from TRBV20-1 and TRBJ1-2, with TRBD1 matching 10 bases. This receptor was obtained from a female donor with breast cancer. Some clones in this sample may be carry-over from other donors' samples. The CDR3 sequence is CSARTGGARYGYTF. The CDR3 nucleotides read TGCAGTGCTAGGACAGGGGGCGCGCGGTATGGCTACACCTTC.